The 5 T cell receptor beta chains presented below share a single source sample, sequenced in a study of neurological immune-mediated disorders. In TCRdb, the 5' RACE reads were re-called with MiXCR into one record per CDR3 protein. Of about 70,000 distinct CDR3 sequences in the sample, approximately 5% were seen once. The specimen sequenced was PBMCs. These receptors were taken from a woman aged 70-85 years with multiple sclerosis.

This clonotype was seen repeatedly, ten times or more. The rearrangement links TRBV3-1 to TRBJ1-6; D unclear. V was cut by 6 bases and J by 10 bases, with 19 bases left in between. Germline V gene lookup returns CDR1 LGHDT and CDR2 YNNKEL (reference sequence). The CDR3 runs to 15 residues. CDR3 loop: CASSPTFLRGSPLHF. The CDR3 DNA is TGTGCCAGCAGTCCGACTTTTTTACGAGGATCACCCCTCCACTTT.

This clonotype has only a few counts. Given a much more abundant clone one base away, this may be a read error. The V gene is TRBV12-3 or TRBV12-4, the J gene TRBJ2-5; no reliable D call. The CDR3 totals 14 residues. V lost 7 bases and J lost 0, with 12 bases in between. This CDR3 is CASTHKAYQETQYF. CDR3 in DNA: TGTGCCAGCACTCACAAGGCGTACCAAGAGACCCAGTACTTC.

Many counts were recorded for this clonotype. V and J are TRBV7-2 and TRBJ2-4, with a tentative D call TRBD2 (6 bases). CDR1 SGHTA and CDR2 FQGNSA come from the germline V gene. The CDR3 length is 16 residues. Trimming shortened V by 1 base and J by 3 bases, and 13 bases separated the two germline ends. The CDR3 DNA sequence: TGTGCCAGCAGCTTAGATCCAGCGCGGGGCAAAAACATTCAGTACTTC. This codes for CASSLDPARGKNIQYF.

This clonotype was observed at least ten times. CDR3 nucleotides: TGTGCCATCAGAGCGGGACTAGCGGGAGGGGGGCTGGTGGATGAGCAGTTCTTC. Protein: CAIRAGLAGGGLVDEQFF. The chain joins TRBV10-3 to TRBJ2-1; 16 bases fit TRBD2. The CDR3 has 18 amino acids. The V segment lost 6 bases and the J segment 8 bases; nucleotides outside the gene matches: 13. CDR1 and CDR2 (germline): ENHRY, SYGVKD.

This clonotype was counted many times. The rearrangement links TRBV7-2 to TRBJ2-7; no clear D. The CDR3 covers 15 residues. V dropped 2 bases and J dropped 3 bases, with 14 bases sitting between them. Germline values: CDR1 SGHTA, CDR2 FQGNSA. CDR3 DNA: TGTGCCAGCAGCTTATCGAGTATTTCTTTCTACGAGCAGTACTTC. Protein: CASSLSSISFYEQYF. The full variable domain, in which reference TRBV7-2 and TRBJ2-7 provide the parts outside the CDR3, is GAGVSQSPSNKVTEKGKDVELRCDPISGHTALYWYRQSLGQGLEFLIYFQGNSAPDKSGLPSDRFSAERTGGSVSTLTIQRTQQEDSAVYLCASSLSSISFYEQYFGPGTRLTVT.